This T cell receptor beta chain stems from a study of blood T cell repertoires in COVID-19. Study overall: COVID-19 samples from acute and convalescent phases originated in the United States, Italy and Spain.

The repertoire was sequenced with immunoSEQ multiplex PCR; TCRdb's copy has only in-frame clones and lacks some. The sample carries roughly 120,000 clones, 90% recorded once. The ends lost 4 bases at V and 5 bases at J; junction bases unmatched: 13. This CDR3 region has 18 residues. This sequence originates from a man in his fifties or sixties with active COVID-19. The V call is TRBV23-1, the J call TRBJ2-5, with 13 bases aligning to TRBD2. TRBV23-1 is assigned to the ORF class and has an uncertain function. Sequencing was carried out using peripheral blood. CDR3: CASSPMKGLAGSGETQYF. In DNA, the CDR3 is TGCGCCAGCAGTCCCATGAAGGGACTAGCGGGAAGCGGCGAGACCCAGTACTTC.